This is a list of T cell receptor beta chains from one sample in a study of response to subunit inactivated influenza vaccine. TCRdb used MiXCR to reprocess the RT-PCR reads, holding one entry per CDR3 protein. In the table there are about 700,000 distinct CDR3 sequences, 11% to 15% of which are singletons. The sequencing used PBMCs from blood, collected less than 15 days before vaccination. These receptors all come from a man over 45 who received an inactivated influenza vaccine. CDR3s include the opening cysteine and the closing phenylalanine or tryptophan. D genes are given only for firm matches. The size field is filled for only some rows; it gives once, few, many or a size class.

few,TRBJ2-1,14,TRBV20-1,TRBD2,TGCAGTGCTAGTAGGCTAGCGGGGGGCGATGAGCAGTTCTTC,CSASRLAGGDEQFF
NA,TRBJ2-1,17,TRBV7-3,TRBD2,TGTGCCAGCAGCCGCGGGACTAGCGGGGACGCTTTCCATGAGCAGTTCTTC,CASSRGTSGDAFHEQFF
NA,TRBJ2-3,18,TRBV4-3,TRBD2,TGCGCCAGCAGCCAAACCCCAACTAGCGGGAGGCCGGGAGATACGCAGTATTTT,CASSQTPTSGRPGDTQYF
few,TRBJ2-3,14,TRBV20-1,TRBD2,TGCAGTGTGAAGACTAGCGGGAGATCGGATACGCAGTATTTT,CSVKTSGRSDTQYF
NA,TRBJ2-5,15,TRBV5-1,TRBD2,TGCGCCAGCAGCTTGGCGCCAGCGGGGGTAAACGCCCAGTACTTC,CASSLAPAGVNAQYF
many,TRBJ2-7,13,TRBV12-3/TRBV12-4,NA,TGTGCCAGCAGTTTAGGGACGGTCTACGAGCAGTACTTC,CASSLGTVYEQYF
NA,TRBJ2-3,15,TRBV5-1,NA,TGCGCCAGCAGCCTTTCGGCGGGGCACACAGATACGCAGTATTTT,CASSLSAGHTDTQYF
many,TRBJ2-5,14,TRBV7-9,NA,TGTGCCAGCAGCTTAATGGCAGGGCAAGAGACCCAGTACTTC,CASSLMAGQETQYF
NA,TRBJ2-3,13,TRBV5-1,TRBD2,TGCGCCAGCAGCCCCGGGACTAGCGATACGCAGTATTTT,CASSPGTSDTQYF
NA,TRBJ2-1,15,TRBV28,TRBD2,TGTGCCAGCAGGGCTAGCGGGAGGGCCTTTCGGGAGCAGTTCTTC,CASRASGRAFREQFF
many,TRBJ2-7,16,TRBV4-3,NA,TGCGCCAGCAGCCAAGATAGGTCGGGGGCCCGTTACGAGCAGTACTTC,CASSQDRSGARYEQYF
NA,TRBJ2-3,11,TRBV11-2,NA,TGTGCCAGCAGCTTATATGATACGCAGTATTTT,CASSLYDTQYF
NA,TRBJ1-6,17,TRBV25-1,TRBD1,TGTGCCAGCAGTGAAGGGGTAATCCGGACAGGGGGGTCACCCCTCCACTTT,CASSEGVIRTGGSPLHF
many,TRBJ1-1,15,TRBV7-8,TRBD1,TGTGCCAGCAGCTTAGGTACAGGGGTGGGTACTGAAGCTTTCTTT,CASSLGTGVGTEAFF
many,TRBJ2-7,15,TRBV7-2,NA,TGTGCCAGCAGATTATCCCCACGGAGTGGCAACGAGCAGTACTTC,CASRLSPRSGNEQYF
many,TRBJ1-2,14,TRBV7-2,NA,TGTGCCAGCAGCCTATCCTCCTTGGGGTATGGCTACACCTTC,CASSLSSLGYGYTF